This TCR delta chain was captured in a study of gamma-delta chains in newborns, infants, children. In the study overall: Innate gammadelta T cells reportedly expand polyclonally right after birth, driven by microbial exposure, per the title.

This clone was seen only a few times. A read error likely explains why the TCRdb protein, taken from a much larger clone, differs from this DNA's translation at residue 4; the protein shown is translated from the DNA. The trim removed 5 bases at V and 4 bases at J, leaving 15 bases unmatched. The CDR3 is made up of 16 amino acids. Germline CDR1 reads GEAIGNYY; CDR2 reads EKD. TCRdb reanalyzed the reads using CATT. The sample lists about 7,000 delta-chain clones; under 0.75% were seen once. This TCR derives from a child who was a newborn, infant or young child, either healthy, febrile or measles-vaccinated (not recorded which). This chain uses TRDV2 with TRDJ1, with 7 positions matching TRDD3. Sequencing input: blood. The CDR3 DNA follows: TGTGCCTGTGGCACTTTATCCACTGGGGTTGGCGATAAACTCATCTTT. This sequence encodes CACGTLSTGVGDKLIF.